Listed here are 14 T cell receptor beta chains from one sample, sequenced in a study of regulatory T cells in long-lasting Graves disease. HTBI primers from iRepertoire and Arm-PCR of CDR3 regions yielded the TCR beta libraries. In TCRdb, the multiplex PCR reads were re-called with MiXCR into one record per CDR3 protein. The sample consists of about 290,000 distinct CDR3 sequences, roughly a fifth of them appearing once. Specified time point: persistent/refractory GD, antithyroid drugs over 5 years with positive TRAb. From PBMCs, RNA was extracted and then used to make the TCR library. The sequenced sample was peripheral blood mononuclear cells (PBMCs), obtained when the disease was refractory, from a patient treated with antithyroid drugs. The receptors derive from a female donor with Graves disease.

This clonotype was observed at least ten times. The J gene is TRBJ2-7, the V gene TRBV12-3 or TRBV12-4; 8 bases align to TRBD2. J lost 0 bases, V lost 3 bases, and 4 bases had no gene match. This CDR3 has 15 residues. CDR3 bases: TGTGCCAGCAGTTTTGGTAGCGGGGCCTCCTACGAGCAGTACTTC. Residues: CASSFGSGASYEQYF.

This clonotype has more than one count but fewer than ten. The CDR3 coding sequence is TGTGCCAGCACCCCCGGGGTCCGGGGGCGTCGGACTGAAGCTTTCTTT. Translated, it gives CASTPGVRGRRTEAFF. V usage is TRBV7-2 and J usage is TRBJ1-1; possibly TRBD1 for D (6 bases). The V end lost 7 bases, the J end lost 5 bases, and 23 bases lay between the germline ends. The CDR3 runs 16 residues. Germline V CDR1 and CDR2: SGHTA, FQGNSA.

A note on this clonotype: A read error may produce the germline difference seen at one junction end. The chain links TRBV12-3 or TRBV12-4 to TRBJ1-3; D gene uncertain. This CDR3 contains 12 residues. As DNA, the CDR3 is TGTGCCAGCAGTCGAGAGGGAAGCACCATATATTTT. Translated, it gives CASSREGSTIYF.

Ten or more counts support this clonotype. CDR3 amino acids: CSVDSTFEGETQYF. The DNA of the CDR3 is TGCAGCGTTGACTCTACCTTCGAGGGGGAGACCCAGTACTTC. This sequence joins TRBV29-1 and TRBJ2-5; the D gene could be TRBD1 or TRBD2 (5 bases each). The V end lost 3 bases, the J end lost 5 bases, and 16 bases lay between the germline ends. Germline V gene data show CDR1 as SQVTM and CDR2 as ANQGSEA. CDR3 length: 14 amino acids. The full variable domain, with the rest looked up from reference TRBV29-1 and TRBJ2-5, is SAVISQKPSRDICQRGTSLTIQCQVDSQVTMMFWYRQQPGQSLTLIATANQGSEATYESGFVIDKFPISRPNLTFSTLTVSNMSPEDSSIYLCSVDSTFEGETQYFGPGTRLLVL.

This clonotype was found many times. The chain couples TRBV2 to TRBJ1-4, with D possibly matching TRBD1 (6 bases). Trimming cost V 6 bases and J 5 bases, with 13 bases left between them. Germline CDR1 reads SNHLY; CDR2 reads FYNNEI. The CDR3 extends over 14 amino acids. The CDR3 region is CASSLRGYNEKLFF. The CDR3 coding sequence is TGTGCCAGCAGCCTCAGGGGCTACAATGAAAAACTGTTTTTT.

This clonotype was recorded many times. The CDR3 DNA follows: TGTGCCATCAGTGAGGAGGAGGACGAGCAGTACTTC. The encoded protein is CAISEEEDEQYF. The V gene is TRBV10-3, the J gene TRBJ2-7, with D perhaps TRBD2 (5 bases). V was trimmed by 2 bases and J by 5 bases, leaving 7 bases between them. The CDR3 length is 12 residues. The V gene's germline CDR1 is ENHRY and CDR2 SYGVKD.

CDR3 sequence reads: CASSPGRVNEQPQHF. In nucleotides, the CDR3 is TGTGCCAGTAGCCCCGGCAGGGTGAATGAACAGCCCCAGCATTTT. J is TRBJ1-5 and V is TRBV19, with D maybe TRBD1 (5 bases). The V gene lost 6 bases and the J gene lost 7 bases, with 19 bases spanning the gap. The CDR3 covers 15 residues. The germline gives CDR1 LNHDA, CDR2 SQIVND (reference sequence). The variable domain in full, completed from reference TRBV19 and TRBJ1-5, reads DGGITQSPKYLFRKEGQNVTLSCEQNLNHDAMYWYRQDPGQGLRLIYYSQIVNDFQKGDIAEGYSVSREKKESFPLTVTSAQKNPTAFYLCASSPGRVNEQPQHFGDGTRLSIL.

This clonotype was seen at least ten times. The CDR3 nucleotides are TGTGCCAGCAGTTACTCAGCTAGCGGGAGGGCCGGTCCCTACGAGCAGTACTTC. It translates to CASSYSASGRAGPYEQYF. The chain recombines TRBV6-5 with TRBJ2-7; 12 bases are shared with TRBD2. The V gene's germline CDR1 is MNHEY and CDR2 SVGAGI. The CDR3 loop spans 18 amino acids. The trim removed 0 bases at V and 2 bases at J, leaving 8 bases unmatched.

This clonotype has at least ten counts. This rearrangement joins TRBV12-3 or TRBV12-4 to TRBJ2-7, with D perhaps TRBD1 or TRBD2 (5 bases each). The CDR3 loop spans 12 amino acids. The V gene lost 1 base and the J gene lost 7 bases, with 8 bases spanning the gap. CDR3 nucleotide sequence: TGTGCCAGCAGTTTAGGTTGGGGGGAGCAGTACTTC. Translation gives CASSLGWGEQYF.

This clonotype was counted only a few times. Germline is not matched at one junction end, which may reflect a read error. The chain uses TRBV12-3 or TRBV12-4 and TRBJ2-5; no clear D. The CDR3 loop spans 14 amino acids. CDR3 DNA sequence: TGTGCCAGCAGCCCGCAAACTACGCAAGAGGCCCAGTACTTC. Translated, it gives CASSPQTTQEAQYF.

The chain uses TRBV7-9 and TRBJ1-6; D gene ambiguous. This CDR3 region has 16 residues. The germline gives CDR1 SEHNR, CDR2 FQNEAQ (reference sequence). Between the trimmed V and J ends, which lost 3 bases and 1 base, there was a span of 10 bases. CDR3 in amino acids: CASSLSRNSYNSPLHF. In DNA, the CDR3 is TGTGCCAGCAGCTTGAGCAGGAATTCCTATAATTCACCCCTCCACTTT.

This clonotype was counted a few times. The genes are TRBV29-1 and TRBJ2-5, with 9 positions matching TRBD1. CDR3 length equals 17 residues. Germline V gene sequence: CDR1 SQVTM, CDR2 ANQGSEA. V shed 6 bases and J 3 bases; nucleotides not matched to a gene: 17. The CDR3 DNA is TGCAGCGTCACCGGGACAGGGTGGCGCATTTCCGAAGAGACCCAGTACTTC. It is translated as CSVTGTGWRISEETQYF.

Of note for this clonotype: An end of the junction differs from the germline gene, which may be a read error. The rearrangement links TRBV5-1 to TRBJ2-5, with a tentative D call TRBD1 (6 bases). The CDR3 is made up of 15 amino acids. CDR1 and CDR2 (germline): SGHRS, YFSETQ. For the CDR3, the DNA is TGTGCCAGCAGCTTTAGCTCCACAGGGATGGAGACCCAGTACTTC. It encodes CASSFSSTGMETQYF. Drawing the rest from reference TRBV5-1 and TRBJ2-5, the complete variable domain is KAGVTQTPRYLIKTRGQQVTLSCSPISGHRSVSWYQQTPGQGLQFLFEYFSETQRNKGNFPGRFSGRQFSNSRSEMNVSTLELGDSALYLCASSFSSTGMETQYFGPGTRLLVL.

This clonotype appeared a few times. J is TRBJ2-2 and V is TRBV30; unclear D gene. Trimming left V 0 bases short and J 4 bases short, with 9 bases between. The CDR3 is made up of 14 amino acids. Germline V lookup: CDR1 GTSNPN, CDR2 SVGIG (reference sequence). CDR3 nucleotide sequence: TGTGCCTGGAGTGTATCACAACTCACCGGGGAGCTGTTTTTT. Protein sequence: CAWSVSQLTGELFF.